Below, 15 T cell receptor beta chains from the same sample are listed, as sequenced in a study of monozygotic twins with inflammatory bowel disease. TCRdb reprocessed the 5' RACE reads and reports one entry per CDR3 protein, with no DNA. The clone table shows some 210,000 distinct CDR3 sequences, with the ten largest holding less than 2%. Material: blood. These receptors all come from a human donor with ulcerative colitis or Crohn's disease, or a healthy co-twin of an affected twin (not recorded which).

J is TRBJ1-1 and V is TRBV7-2. The germline CDR1 and CDR2 sequences are SGHTA and FQGNSA. The CDR3 extends over 15 amino acids. The CDR3 protein is CASSLQEAMNTEAFF. The complete variable domain, with remaining parts taken from reference TRBV7-2 and TRBJ1-1, reads GAGVSQSPSNKVTEKGKDVELRCDPISGHTALYWYRQSLGQGLEFLIYFQGNSAPDKSGLPSDRFSAERTGGSVSTLTIQRTQQEDSAVYLCASSLQEAMNTEAFFGQGTRLTVV.

V gene TRBV12-3 or TRBV12-4 combines with J gene TRBJ2-1; TCRdb's D call, TRBD1, is unchecked because there is no DNA. The CDR3 runs to 15 residues. The CDR3 loop is CASSGRQGAGDEQFF.

This chain links TRBV19 with TRBJ1-1; TCRdb gives TRBD1 as the D gene, but with no DNA this cannot be confirmed. Looked up from germline, CDR1 is LNHDA and CDR2 is SQIVND (reference sequence). This CDR3 is 15 amino acids long. CDR3 in amino acids: CASSMGRGVNTEAFF.

V and J are TRBV20-1 and TRBJ2-1; TCRdb's D call of TRBD1 is untestable without DNA. Germline CDR1 reads DFQATT; CDR2 reads SNEGSKA (reference sequence). The CDR3 extends over 16 amino acids. CDR3 sequence reads: CSAERTGITMYNEQFF.

The rearrangement joins TRBV12-3 or TRBV12-4 to TRBJ1-5; TCRdb designates TRBD1, a call that cannot be tested without DNA. The CDR3 is made up of 14 amino acids. CDR3 sequence: CASSFGGTNQPQHF.

CDR3 sequence reads: CASSPEGMENQPQHF. This chain uses TRBV4-1 with TRBJ1-5; absent DNA, TCRdb's TRBD1 call cannot be checked. This CDR3 spans 15 amino acids. Germline V gene sequence: CDR1 MGHRA, CDR2 YSYEKL.

The V call is TRBV5-1, the J call TRBJ2-7; TCRdb calls TRBD1, which cannot be checked without DNA. Per the germline V gene, CDR1 is SGHRS and CDR2 is YFSETQ. The CDR3 has 15 residues. The chain's CDR3 is CASSLGGSGVAEQYF.

This chain connects TRBV5-1 to TRBJ2-5; TCRdb names TRBD1, which stays unverified in the absence of DNA. Germline loops: CDR1 SGHRS, CDR2 YFSETQ. The CDR3 runs 15 residues. The chain's CDR3 is CASSLFSGTVETQYF.

The genes are TRBV11-2 and TRBJ2-5. From germline, CDR1 is SGHAT and CDR2 FQNNGV. This CDR3 has 14 amino acids. CDR3 residues: CASSLGSARETQYF.

This rearrangement joins TRBV18 to TRBJ2-1. Germline CDR1 KGHSH, CDR2 LQKENI. The CDR3 spans 13 residues. The CDR3 spells CASSEGLYNEQFF.

The chain carries TRBV5-1 and TRBJ2-2; TCRdb calls TRBD2, which cannot be checked without DNA. Looked up from germline, CDR1 is SGHRS and CDR2 is YFSETQ. The CDR3 has 18 residues. Here the CDR3 reads CASSFSVAGTHNTGELFF.

This sequence joins TRBV3-1 and TRBJ2-7; the TRBD1 assignment by TCRdb is unverifiable without DNA. The CDR3 totals 14 residues. The germline CDR1 and CDR2 sequences are LGHDT and YNNKEL (reference sequence). This chain's CDR3 is CASSQDRGMYEQYF.

The chain recombines TRBV6-1 with TRBJ1-4. From germline, CDR1 is MNHNS and CDR2 SASEGT. The CDR3 runs 14 residues. CDR3 amino acids: CASSEGRIYEKLFF.

V gene TRBV15 combines with J gene TRBJ2-6; absent DNA, TCRdb's TRBD1 call cannot be checked. Germline V gene data show CDR1 as LNHNV and CDR2 as YYDKDF (reference sequence). This CDR3 is built from 17 residues. CDR3 protein: CATSREQVTSGANVLTF.

The chain recombines TRBV5-5 with TRBJ1-5; without DNA, the TCRdb call of TRBD1 cannot be checked. CDR1 SGHKS and CDR2 YYEKEE come from the germline V gene (reference sequence). This CDR3 has 15 amino acids. Here the CDR3 reads CASSPDRQVDQPQHF.